This is a list of T cell receptor beta chains from one sample in a study of cytomegalovirus exposure and HLA in healthy donors. Libraries were prepared by immunoSEQ multiplex PCR; TCRdb keeps only in-frame clonotypes and omits some of them. This sample yields some 84,000 clones, of which 78% are seen a single time; roughly 2.5% belongs to the top ten. Sequenced sample: PBMCs. These receptors all stem from a male donor in good health and CMV-seropositive. Both conserved end residues are part of each CDR3. A D gene is named only where the DNA matches it firmly. The size of a clone is reported for some rows only, either as once, few or many, or as a class for expanded clones.

TRBV6-6	-	TRBD1	TRBJ2-7	TGTGCCAGCAGACGACAGGGTTTCTACGAGCAGTACTTC	CASRRQGFYEQYF
TRBV9	-	-	TRBJ2-1	TGTGCCAGCAGCCCCATAGGGGCCAATTACAATGAGCAGTTCTTC	CASSPIGANYNEQFF
TRBV6-4	-	TRBD2	TRBJ2-2	TGTGCCAGCACAGAAACTAGCGGGAGCGGGTTGGGGGAGCTGTTTTTT	CASTETSGSGLGELFF
TRBV6-1	few	TRBD1	TRBJ1-5	TGTGCCAGCAGTGAAGAGGGGACAGTTCGTCAGCCCCAGCATTTT	CASSEEGTVRQPQHF
TRBV6-5	-	TRBD1	TRBJ1-2	TGTGCCAGCAGTTCCCGAAGTAGGGGGCTGAACTATGGCTACACCTTC	CASSSRSRGLNYGYTF
TRBV7-9	once	-	TRBJ1-2	TGTGCCAGCAGCTTACCGGGACAACTCTATGGCTACACCTTC	CASSLPGQLYGYTF
TRBV9	-	-	TRBJ2-2	TGTGCCAGCCCAGAATCGAACACCGGGGAGCTGTTTTTT	CASPESNTGELFF
TRBV6-1	-	-	TRBJ1-5	TGTGCCAGCAACTCGGCCGGGGTAAGCAATCAGCCCCAGCATTTT	CASNSAGVSNQPQHF
TRBV11-2	-	TRBD2	TRBJ2-1	TGTGCCAGCAGCCCACGACTAGCGGCAGCCTACAATGAGCAGTTCTTC	CASSPRLAAAYNEQFF
TRBV19	-	TRBD1	TRBJ1-2	TGTGCCAGTAGACGACAGGGCAACTATGGCTACACCTTC	CASRRQGNYGYTF
TRBV18	-	-	TRBJ1-1	TGTGCCAGCTCACCGGTTCGCCAGGGAGAAGCTTTCTTT	CASSPVRQGEAFF
TRBV7-9	-	-	TRBJ2-5	TGTGCCAGCAGCTTCTCTAGCGTTAATGGAGAGACCCAGTACTTC	CASSFSSVNGETQYF
TRBV27	few	TRBD2	TRBJ2-1	TGTGCCAGCAGTGGACTAGCGGGAGGAAACTACAATGAGCAGTTCTTC	CASSGLAGGNYNEQFF
TRBV9	-	TRBD2	TRBJ2-7	TGTGCCAGCAGCGTCGGGACTAGCGGACCCTACGAGCAGTACTTC	CASSVGTSGPYEQYF
TRBV7-3	-	-	TRBJ1-1	TGTGCCAGCAGCTTTGACAGTCCTAACACTGAAGCTTTCTTT	CASSFDSPNTEAFF
TRBV7-9	once	-	TRBJ2-7	TGTGCCAGCCGAGCATGGAGCGGGCGAACCTACGAGCAGTACTTC	CASRAWSGRTYEQYF
TRBV2	-	-	TRBJ2-2	TGTGCCAGCTCTAAAACGTTTAACACCGGGGAGCTGTTTTTT	CASSKTFNTGELFF
TRBV6-1	once	-	TRBJ1-5	TGTGCCAGCAGTGGGCGGACAGTTGAGCCCCAGCATTTT	CASSGRTVEPQHF
TRBV2	few	-	TRBJ1-5	TGTGCCAGCACCCCACAGGGTCTAAGTCAGCCCCAGCATTTT	CASTPQGLSQPQHF
TRBV5-5	-	TRBD1	TRBJ2-2	TGTGCCAGCAGCACCGGGACAGGGGTAACCGGGGAGCTGTTTTTT	CASSTGTGVTGELFF
TRBV28	-	-	TRBJ2-6	TGTGCCAGCAGGGGGGGAGGGGACATAGGCTCTGGGGCCAACGTCCTGACTTTC	CASRGGGDIGSGANVLTF
TRBV6-4	few	TRBD2	TRBJ2-2	TGTGCCAGCAGTGAAGACGGGAGGGAGACCGGGGAGCTGTTTTTT	CASSEDGRETGELFF
TRBV28	-	TRBD1	TRBJ1-5	TGTGCCAGCAGTCTACCCCGACAGGGGGTGAACAATCAGCCCCAGCATTTT	CASSLPRQGVNNQPQHF
TRBV7-2	few	-	TRBJ2-5	TGTGCCAGCAGCTTACGTTGGGGAGCAGAGACCCAGTACTTC	CASSLRWGAETQYF
TRBV6-5	-	TRBD1	TRBJ2-2	TGTGCCAGCAGGGAGACAGGGAATCCCGGGGAGCTGTTTTTT	CASRETGNPGELFF
TRBV5-4	-	TRBD2	TRBJ2-1	TGTGCCAGCCGGTACGGCGGGAGGGTTGAGCAGTTCTTC	CASRYGGRVEQFF